This T cell receptor beta chain comes out of a study of T cells after yellow fever vaccination. Broader study findings: Most clones from primary vaccination were detected again post-booster (roughly 96% CD4, approximately 90% CD8).

MiXCR, applied by TCRdb to the 5' RACE reads, yields one record per CDR3 protein. The repertoire consists of over 25,000 distinct CDR3 sequences, with approximately 10% occurring once and the leading ten covering less than 15%. Germline-derived CDR1 and CDR2 are LGHNA and YNFKEQ. Trimming stripped 4 bases from V and 6 bases from J, with 11 bases between. The CDR3 runs to 13 residues. This clonotype was counted at least ten times. The chain is built from TRBV4-2 and TRBJ2-3, with D maybe TRBD2 (6 bases). The material sequenced was PBMCs, either bulk or a sorted T-cell subset (CD4+, CD8+, memory, or dextramer-sorted; not recorded which), taken around 15 days after the first yellow fever vaccination. This TCR was recovered from a man in his late teens or twenties who received the YFV17D yellow fever vaccine. DNA for the CDR3: TGTGCCAGCAGCCTCCCCGGGGGTGATACGCAGTATTTT. Translating it yields CASSLPGGDTQYF.